The sequence of this TCR beta chain was determined in a study of blood T cell repertoires in COVID-19. Across the whole study: The samples span acute and convalescent COVID-19 from the United States, Italy and Spain.

This table comes from immunoSEQ multiplex PCR, and its TCRdb copy is limited to in-frame clones, with some not included. The sample holds 110,000 to 150,000 clones, roughly 86% seen once. The CDR3 loop spans 16 amino acids. Deletions cut 3 bases from V and 0 bases from J, with 11 bases between. The germline V gene encodes CDR1 KGHSH and CDR2 LQKENI. The specimen was peripheral blood. This chain uses TRBV18 with TRBJ1-4; possible D gene TRBD1, 6 bases. The clonotype was recovered from a man between 70 and 80 years old with acute or convalescent COVID-19. CDR3 sequence reads: CASSPRTVATNEKLFF. For the CDR3, the DNA is TGTGCCAGCTCACCGAGGACAGTTGCAACTAATGAAAAACTGTTTTTT. The full variable domain, with the rest looked up from reference TRBV18 and TRBJ1-4, is NAGVMQNPRHLVRRRGQEARLRCSPMKGHSHVYWYRQLPEEGLKFMVYLQKENIIDESGMPKERFSAEFPKEGPSILRIQQVVRGDSAAYFCASSPRTVATNEKLFFGSGTQLSVL.